The rows below give T cell receptor beta chains drawn from one sample of a study of T cell repertoires in ileal Crohn's disease. TCRdb's copy holds only in-frame clones and misses some; the assay was immunoSEQ multiplex PCR. The sample consists of around 15,000 clones, just under 80% of them appearing once. The sequenced sample consisted of ileal tissue. The source of these receptors is an adult with Crohn's disease. CDR3s include the opening cysteine and the closing phenylalanine or tryptophan. Each record gives: V gene, D gene, J gene, CDR3 protein. The D gene is left open where the match is weak.

v_gene: TRBV27
d_gene: TRBD1
j_gene: TRBJ2-2
CDR3aa: CASSRLQGAGELFF

v_gene: TRBV30
d_gene: .
j_gene: TRBJ1-1
CDR3aa: CAWSARWTEAFF

v_gene: TRBV7-7
d_gene: .
j_gene: TRBJ2-3
CDR3aa: CASSLSSADTQYF

v_gene: TRBV4-2
d_gene: .
j_gene: TRBJ1-1
CDR3aa: CASSPEGPDTEAFF

v_gene: TRBV30
d_gene: .
j_gene: TRBJ2-5
CDR3aa: CAWSVQGVGRETQYF

v_gene: TRBV30
d_gene: .
j_gene: TRBJ1-2
CDR3aa: CAWSVSLTLRPAGYTF

v_gene: TRBV5-6
d_gene: TRBD2
j_gene: TRBJ2-1
CDR3aa: CASSFSGGGQFF

v_gene: TRBV18
d_gene: .
j_gene: TRBJ1-5
CDR3aa: CASSPIGGDQPQHF

v_gene: TRBV5-5
d_gene: .
j_gene: TRBJ1-1
CDR3aa: CASSSAMRNTEAFF

v_gene: TRBV28
d_gene: .
j_gene: TRBJ1-2
CDR3aa: CASSSSRGDYTF

v_gene: TRBV5-5
d_gene: TRBD1
j_gene: TRBJ1-1
CDR3aa: CASSQRGTGANQAFF

v_gene: TRBV28
d_gene: .
j_gene: TRBJ2-7
CDR3aa: CASSFRGRGEQYF

v_gene: TRBV2
d_gene: TRBD1
j_gene: TRBJ1-4
CDR3aa: CASSGRTGIEKLFF

v_gene: TRBV11-2
d_gene: .
j_gene: TRBJ2-3
CDR3aa: CASSFLTGTDTQYF

v_gene: TRBV19
d_gene: .
j_gene: TRBJ2-7
CDR3aa: CASSIGLSSYEQYF

v_gene: TRBV5-8
d_gene: TRBD2
j_gene: TRBJ2-7
CDR3aa: CASSWGLAGSSYEQYF

v_gene: TRBV7-2
d_gene: TRBD2
j_gene: TRBJ2-1
CDR3aa: CASSPSPETSGAWDEQFF

v_gene: TRBV18
d_gene: TRBD2
j_gene: TRBJ2-7
CDR3aa: CASSPRGGSYEQYF

v_gene: TRBV6-5
d_gene: .
j_gene: TRBJ1-2
CDR3aa: CASSYSRQSYGYTF

v_gene: TRBV4-1
d_gene: .
j_gene: TRBJ2-7
CDR3aa: CASSHMGGEQYF

v_gene: TRBV29-1
d_gene: .
j_gene: TRBJ1-5
CDR3aa: CSIWEGGNQPQHF

v_gene: TRBV21-1
d_gene: .
j_gene: TRBJ2-7
CDR3aa: CASSGWRRGHEQYF

v_gene: TRBV28
d_gene: .
j_gene: TRBJ2-1
CDR3aa: CASRPTRPNEQFF

v_gene: TRBV6-5
d_gene: TRBD1
j_gene: TRBJ1-2
CDR3aa: CASSYSVWTGNYGYTF

v_gene: TRBV7-2
d_gene: .
j_gene: TRBJ2-7
CDR3aa: CASSPDHEQYF

v_gene: TRBV25-1
d_gene: .
j_gene: TRBJ1-1
CDR3aa: CASSIDRLAFF

v_gene: TRBV5-5
d_gene: .
j_gene: TRBJ1-5
CDR3aa: CASSLAPYSNQPQHF

v_gene: TRBV7-2
d_gene: .
j_gene: TRBJ2-1
CDR3aa: CASSLAARGVFWNEQFF

v_gene: TRBV20-1
d_gene: .
j_gene: TRBJ2-3
CDR3aa: CSASNSQTQYF

v_gene: TRBV27
d_gene: .
j_gene: TRBJ2-1
CDR3aa: CASSPRPGSSYNEQFF

v_gene: TRBV5-1
d_gene: TRBD1
j_gene: TRBJ2-6
CDR3aa: CASMRDRGITGANVLTF

v_gene: TRBV23-1
d_gene: TRBD1
j_gene: TRBJ2-1
CDR3aa: CASSQSSICGPGQGVGNEQFF

v_gene: TRBV19
d_gene: .
j_gene: TRBJ2-5
CDR3aa: CASSIAQQETQYF

v_gene: TRBV5-4
d_gene: TRBD1
j_gene: TRBJ1-1
CDR3aa: CASSLGAGTVNTEAFF

v_gene: TRBV6-6
d_gene: .
j_gene: TRBJ2-4
CDR3aa: CASSSTDRFNIQYF

v_gene: TRBV9
d_gene: TRBD2
j_gene: TRBJ2-7
CDR3aa: CASSVGRGGYEQYF

v_gene: TRBV11-2
d_gene: TRBD1
j_gene: TRBJ2-5
CDR3aa: CASSLGNRGAGETQYF

v_gene: TRBV6-5
d_gene: TRBD1
j_gene: TRBJ1-6
CDR3aa: CASSYRQGVYNSPLHF

v_gene: TRBV7-9
d_gene: .
j_gene: TRBJ2-7
CDR3aa: CASSLSPTASYEQYF

v_gene: TRBV30
d_gene: .
j_gene: TRBJ2-5
CDR3aa: CAWSRGQETQYF

v_gene: TRBV19
d_gene: .
j_gene: TRBJ2-2
CDR3aa: CASIRGAHTGELFF

v_gene: TRBV15
d_gene: TRBD1
j_gene: TRBJ2-3
CDR3aa: CATSFGQGSTDTQYF

v_gene: TRBV5-1
d_gene: TRBD2
j_gene: TRBJ2-7
CDR3aa: CASSATLGGSYEQYF

v_gene: TRBV5-1
d_gene: .
j_gene: TRBJ2-5
CDR3aa: CASSLTSIDGTQYF

v_gene: TRBV11-2
d_gene: .
j_gene: TRBJ2-7
CDR3aa: CASSLETGGHEQYF

v_gene: TRBV2
d_gene: TRBD1
j_gene: TRBJ1-1
CDR3aa: CASRTGGNTEAFF

v_gene: TRBV6-5
d_gene: TRBD2
j_gene: TRBJ2-7
CDR3aa: CASRQIQGLAGDEYF

v_gene: TRBV6-5
d_gene: .
j_gene: TRBJ1-2
CDR3aa: CASREGGLGYTF